This T cell receptor (beta chain) was captured by sequencing in a study of blood T cell repertoires in COVID-19. Authors' methods: Amplification of reference gene primers provided the estimated nucleated cell counts. This table comes from immunoSEQ multiplex PCR, and its TCRdb copy is limited to in-frame clones, with some not included. V and J calls plus clone size are reproduced from that table; the DNA served to infer D and trimming. The sample consists of fewer than 500,000 clones, roughly 89% of them appearing once. Trimming removed 9 bases from V and 1 base from J, with 10 bases in between. Germline V gene data show CDR1 as MNHEY and CDR2 as SMNVEV (reference sequence). This CDR3 is built from 13 residues.

The sequence was collected from a woman in her thirties with active or convalescent COVID-19. Sequencing was performed on peripheral blood. The chain links TRBV27 to TRBJ1-5; a possible D gene is TRBD1 (6 bases). CDR3 DNA: TGTGCCAGTTCACAGGGAAGCAATCAGCCCCAGCATTTT. Amino acids: CASSQGSNQPQHF.